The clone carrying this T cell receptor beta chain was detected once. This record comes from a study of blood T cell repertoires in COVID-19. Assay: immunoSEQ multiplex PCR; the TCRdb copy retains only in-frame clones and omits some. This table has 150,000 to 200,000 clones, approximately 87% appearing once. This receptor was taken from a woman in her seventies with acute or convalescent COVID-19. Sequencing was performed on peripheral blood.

CDR3 sequence: CASSLRDGRGVSNQPQHF. Here the CDR3 DNA reads TGTGCCAGTAGTCTGCGGGACGGACGGGGGGTAAGCAATCAGCCCCAGCATTTT. This sequence joins TRBV19 and TRBJ1-5; D possibly corresponds to TRBD1 (5 bases). CDR3 length: 18 amino acids. Germline V gives CDR1 LNHDA, CDR2 SQIVND (reference sequence). Between the trimmed V and J ends, which lost 5 bases and 1 base, there was a span of 21 bases.